This T cell receptor (beta chain) stems from a study of vaccination and CD4 T cells after COVID-19. Notes on the study in general: Relatively small numbers of convalescent patients were studied, with no early post-infection timepoints included.

Sequencing of the DNA from cultured CD4+ T cells was carried out with the Oncomine TCR Beta short-read assay. Once CD4+ T cells had been cultured, genomic DNA was extracted from them. TCRdb called the PCR reads again in MiXCR, with one record for every CDR3 protein. In the table there are some 8,600 distinct CDR3 sequences, less than 50% of which are singletons. This clonotype came up a few times. No antigen is known for it. The germline CDR1 and CDR2 sequences are DFQATT and SNEGSKA (reference sequence). The CDR3 extends over 14 amino acids. With 6 bases removed from V and 9 bases from J, the gap between germline ends came to 24 bases. Treatment here: approximately nine-day PBMC culture with coronavirus spike peptide pools or control peptides (ViraFEST assay). CD4+ T lymphocytes from the unexposed donor were collected before the COVID-19 pandemic (2011-2018).

The V call is TRBV20-1, the J call TRBJ2-7; either TRBD1 or TRBD2 may supply D (5 bases each). Sequenced: CD4+ T cells from blood, cultured in vitro. The sequence derives from a human donor in good health. In nucleotides, the CDR3 is TGCAGTGCACAACCCACGACAGCTTCGGGGTCGCAGTACTTC. Encoded protein: CSAQPTTASGSQYF.